This T cell receptor (beta chain) derives from a study of human thymus T cells. The germline V gene has CDR1 MNHEY and CDR2 SMNVEV (reference sequence). The CDR3 has 16 residues. Trimming took 4 bases from V and 2 from J; bases not matched to a gene: 4. General study results and limits: Related reports documented highly overlapping thymic repertoires among unrelated individuals. Blood and thymic repertoires both appeared biased in V and J gene usage.

Corrective heart surgery yielded resections, and these provided the thymus tissue. Concerning this clone: Its matching antigen is unknown.

Sequenced by immunoSEQ multiplex PCR; TCRdb stores in-frame clones only, minus some. The sample carries more than 70,000 clones, nearly 98% recorded once. The V call is TRBV27, the J call TRBJ2-4, with 11 bases lining up with TRBD2. This sequence originates from a boy in the first two years of life with a congenital heart defect but otherwise immunologically healthy. The sample consisted of thymus tissue. This CDR3 is CASSSLAGGPKNIQYF. Written as DNA, the CDR3 is TGTGCCAGCAGTTCGTTAGCGGGGGGGCCCAAAAACATTCAGTACTTC.